The next 28 T cell receptor beta chains were all read from a single sample in a study of PD-1 blockade in classical Hodgkin lymphoma. Profiling relied on immunoSEQ multiplex PCR, and the TCRdb table lists in-frame clones only, not all of them. Found here are roughly 11,000 clones, roughly 85% of them singletons; the top ten hold about 35%. Specified time point: cycle 4 day 1 (C4D1), after 5 to 7 weeks of nivolumab. No patient escaped relapse after autologous stem cell transplantation, and brentuximab vedotin exposure varied. It was by magnetic negative selection that CD8+ T cells were isolated from thawed PBMCs. The source was CD8+ T cells from blood, collected before the fourth cycle of nivolumab. These receptors were obtained from a human donor with classical Hodgkin lymphoma. The donor label of this sample is uncertain.

The V gene is TRBV2, the J gene TRBJ2-7; TRBD2 matches at 9 bases. The length of the CDR3 is 17 residues. Germline trimming cut 9 bases from V and 5 bases from J; bases unmatched to any gene: 20. The germline CDR1 and CDR2 sequences are SNHLY and FYNNEI. CDR3 sequence reads: CASYSGRLAGERNEQYF. The CDR3 DNA sequence: TGTGCCAGTTATAGTGGGAGGTTAGCGGGAGAAAGAAACGAGCAGTACTTC.

The sample holds a few counts of this clone. V gene TRBV11-2 combines with J gene TRBJ2-2, with 10 bases fitting TRBD1. Trimming cost V 5 bases and J 0 bases; bases outside gene matches: 12. The CDR3 extends over 19 amino acids. Germline V gene sequence: CDR1 SGHAT, CDR2 FQNNGV. The DNA of the CDR3 is TGTGCCAGCAGCCAAAACCGGGACAGGGGACCGCCGAACACCGGGGAGCTGTTTTTT. It codes for CASSQNRDRGPPNTGELFF.

The chain couples TRBV9 to TRBJ2-7; the D call may be TRBD1 or TRBD2 (5 bases each). Trimming pared 2 bases from V and 5 bases from J, leaving 11 bases between. CDR1 and CDR2 from the germline V gene are SGDLS and YYNGEE. The CDR3 has 13 amino acids. CDR3 nucleotides: TGTGCCAGCAGCGTCGGGGACCTCGACGAGCAGTACTTC. It is translated as CASSVGDLDEQYF.

V is TRBV27 and J is TRBJ2-1; 11 bases map to TRBD2. CDR1 and CDR2 from the germline V gene are MNHEY and SMNVEV (reference sequence). The CDR3 has 15 residues. After removal of 3 bases from V and 4 bases from J, the junction contained 2 bases not matched to a gene. The CDR3 nucleotides read TGTGCCAGCAGTTTTTTAGCGGGAGGGTACAATGAGCAGTTCTTC. Protein: CASSFLAGGYNEQFF.

Only one count was recorded for this clone. CDR3 protein: CASSETPGNLETQYF. CDR3 DNA sequence: TGCGCCAGCAGTGAGACTCCGGGAAATTTAGAGACCCAGTACTTC. V is TRBV10-1 and J is TRBJ2-5, with a tentative D call TRBD2 (5 bases). The CDR3 has 15 residues. Trimming took off 2 bases at V and 4 bases at J, with 14 bases between the two ends. Germline V gives CDR1 WNHNN, CDR2 SYGVQD (reference sequence).

The chain is built from TRBV10-2 and TRBJ1-1; no clear D. The CDR3 length is 14 residues. CDR1 is WSHSY, CDR2 SAAADI, per germline. Trimming shortened V by 7 bases and J by 5 bases, and 17 bases separated the two germline ends. For the CDR3, the DNA is TGCGCCAGCATTCCCGGGGAGGAAGAGACTGAAGCTTTCTTT. Protein: CASIPGEEETEAFF.

CDR3 protein: CASNPVFTGELFF. The CDR3, as DNA: TGTGCCAGCAACCCCGTGTTCACCGGGGAGCTGTTTTTT. The chain couples TRBV2 to TRBJ2-2; D is undetermined. V gave up 7 bases and J gave up 4 bases, with 10 bases separating them. The V gene's germline CDR1 is SNHLY and CDR2 FYNNEI. This CDR3 spans 13 amino acids.

The chain is built from TRBV7-9 and TRBJ2-5; D call uncertain. Trimming cost V 2 bases and J 4 bases, with 14 bases left between them. There are 15 residues in the CDR3. Germline loops: CDR1 SEHNR, CDR2 FQNEAQ (reference sequence). CDR3 sequence: CASSLFARPSETQYF. In nucleotides, the CDR3 is TGTGCCAGCAGCTTATTCGCCCGGCCTTCAGAGACCCAGTACTTC.

This rearrangement joins TRBV29-1 to TRBJ2-1; D gene ambiguous. The germline CDR1 and CDR2 sequences are SQVTM and ANQGSEA. V gave up 4 bases and J gave up 3 bases, with 10 bases separating them. The CDR3 has 13 residues. In DNA form, the CDR3 reads TGCAGCGTTGTCCGGGTAAACTACAATGAGCAGTTCTTC. It translates to CSVVRVNYNEQFF.

The chain links TRBV21-1 to TRBJ1-1; the tabulated D call, TRBD1, remains unverified against the DNA. TRBV21-1 is listed as a pseudogene. This CDR3 spans 10 amino acids. The CDR3 DNA reads TGTGCCAGCTCAGTAACTGAAGCTTTCTTT. Its protein product is CASSVTEAFF.

The gene calls are TRBV19 and TRBJ1-1; no definite D call. Germline lookup yields CDR1 LNHDA and CDR2 SQIVND (reference sequence). V lost 6 bases, J lost 1 base, and 15 bases lay in between. This CDR3 region has 15 residues. The CDR3 is CASSLGSRANTEAFF. The CDR3 bases are TGTGCCAGTAGCTTAGGGTCGCGGGCGAACACTGAAGCTTTCTTT.

This chain links TRBV28 with TRBJ2-7, with 7 bases aligning to TRBD2. Germline lookup yields CDR1 MDHEN and CDR2 SYDVKM. This CDR3 has 14 amino acids. V shed 6 bases and J 6 bases; nucleotides not matched to a gene: 11. The CDR3 sequence is CASRIARGDGEQYF. For the CDR3, the DNA is TGTGCCAGCAGAATTGCCCGGGGGGACGGCGAGCAGTACTTC.

This chain joins TRBV25-1 and TRBJ2-1; D is uncertain. This CDR3 comprises 15 residues. The V end lost 4 bases, the J end lost 4 bases, and 14 bases lay between the germline ends. The germline CDR1 and CDR2 sequences are MGHDK and SYGVNS. As DNA, the CDR3 is TGTGCCAGCAGTGCATCGGAGATTGGGTACAATGAGCAGTTCTTC. Its protein product is CASSASEIGYNEQFF.

This clone turned up a few times. This chain connects TRBV11-2 to TRBJ2-1; D not certain. V dropped 7 bases and J dropped 7 bases, with 11 bases sitting between them. The CDR3 has 12 amino acids. Germline loops: CDR1 SGHAT, CDR2 FQNNGV. CDR3 protein: CASTIFGNEQFF. CDR3 coding DNA: TGTGCCAGCACCATTTTTGGGAATGAGCAGTTCTTC.

The genes are TRBV5-5 and TRBJ2-7; 10 bases fit TRBD1. Germline loops: CDR1 SGHKS, CDR2 YYEKEE (reference sequence). Trimming at V came to 1 base and at J to 3 bases, leaving 7 bases not matched to a gene. The CDR3 spans 16 residues. CDR3 in DNA: TGTGCCAGCAGCTTGATTTCAGGGACAGGGGACTACGAGCAGTACTTC. Its translation: CASSLISGTGDYEQYF.

The chain joins TRBV28 to TRBJ2-7, with D unresolved. V was pared by 3 bases and J by 0 bases, with 6 bases between. This CDR3 comprises 13 residues. Germline CDR1 MDHEN, CDR2 SYDVKM. CDR3 in DNA: TGTGCCAGCAGTTTTGGGGACTCCTACGAGCAGTACTTC. Amino acids: CASSFGDSYEQYF.

The V and J genes are TRBV4-1 and TRBJ2-7; the match to TRBD2 covers 11 bases. This CDR3 comprises 15 residues. CDR1 and CDR2 (germline): MGHRA, YSYEKL. The trim removed 0 bases at V and 3 bases at J, leaving 1 base unmatched. Here the CDR3 DNA reads TGCGCCAGCAGCCAAGACGGGACTAGCGGCTACGAGCAGTACTTC. This sequence encodes CASSQDGTSGYEQYF.

This chain links TRBV10-3 with TRBJ1-5; D unclear. The V and J ends lost 3 bases and 0 bases respectively, with 3 bases between them. Germline V gene sequence: CDR1 ENHRY, CDR2 SYGVKD. CDR3 length: 13 amino acids. The CDR3, as DNA: TGTGCCATCAGTGAAAATAGCAATCAGCCCCAGCATTTT. It translates to CAISENSNQPQHF.

V and J are TRBV6-5 and TRBJ2-2, with 7 bases aligning to TRBD2. Germline CDR1 and CDR2: MNHEY and SVGAGI. The CDR3 is 15 amino acids. V lost 2 bases to trimming and J lost 4 bases; unmatched junction nucleotides: 4. This CDR3 reads CASSYLGGVTGELFF. The CDR3 DNA sequence: TGTGCCAGCAGTTACCTTGGGGGGGTCACCGGGGAGCTGTTTTTT.

V and J are TRBV28 and TRBJ2-7; D is uncertain. Trimming took off 6 bases at V and 3 bases at J, with 15 bases between the two ends. CDR1 is MDHEN and CDR2 is SYDVKM in the germline V gene. There are 14 residues in the CDR3. This CDR3 reads CASSLREGIYEQYF. The CDR3 DNA sequence: TGTGCCAGCAGCCTCAGAGAAGGGATCTACGAGCAGTACTTC.

This chain links TRBV27 with TRBJ2-1; 10 bases are a match to TRBD2. There are 14 residues in the CDR3. Germline CDR1 and CDR2: MNHEY and SMNVEV (reference sequence). The J segment lost 6 bases and the V segment lost 5 bases, leaving 4 bases of the junction unmatched. The CDR3 sequence is CASSPWTSGNEQFF. CDR3 DNA sequence: TGTGCCAGCAGTCCCTGGACTAGCGGCAATGAGCAGTTCTTC.

V is TRBV28 and J is TRBJ1-1; D perhaps matches TRBD1 (5 bases). The CDR3 loop spans 15 amino acids. The V end lost 5 bases, the J end lost 6 bases, and 19 bases lay between the germline ends. Germline V CDR1 and CDR2: MDHEN, SYDVKM. The CDR3 bases are TGTGCCAGCAGTCCCGACGCTTTCGGGGGGTCTGAAGCTTTCTTT. Its translation is CASSPDAFGGSEAFF.

This clone was found once. The chain employs TRBV5-4 and TRBJ1-4; D might be TRBD1 (5 bases). Germline V CDR1 and CDR2: SGHNT, YYREEE (reference sequence). Between the trimmed V and J ends, which lost 4 bases and 6 bases, there was a span of 13 bases. This CDR3 has 14 amino acids. The CDR3 region is CASSPWDGDEKLFF. The CDR3 DNA sequence: TGTGCCAGCAGCCCCTGGGACGGGGATGAAAAACTGTTTTTT. Looking up the rest from reference TRBV5-4 and TRBJ1-4 gives the full variable domain: ETGVTQSPTHLIKTRGQQVTLRCSSQSGHNTVSWYQQALGQGPQFIFQYYREEENGRGNFPPRFSGLQFPNYSSELNVNALELDDSALYLCASSPWDGDEKLFFGSGTQLSVL.

The chain employs TRBV6-5 and TRBJ2-7; TRBD1 or TRBD2 may be the D gene (5 bases each). V was shortened by 7 bases and J by 5 bases, with 15 bases between the two germline ends. The CDR3 loop spans 13 amino acids. Germline CDR1 reads MNHEY; CDR2 reads SVGAGI. In DNA form, the CDR3 reads TGTGCCAGCACCCTGGGACCCCGGGACGAGCAGTACTTC. Translation gives CASTLGPRDEQYF.

This chain uses TRBV4-3 with TRBJ1-1; D unclear. Germline lookup yields CDR1 LGHNA and CDR2 YSLEER. This CDR3 contains 16 residues. Trimming removed 0 bases at V and 2 bases at J, with 13 bases between. The CDR3 loop reads CASSQEWGDRNTEAFF. In DNA, the CDR3 is TGCGCCAGCAGCCAAGAATGGGGAGATAGAAACACTGAAGCTTTCTTT.

The chain has TRBV6-6 and TRBJ2-7, with D hard to call. This CDR3 comprises 12 residues. Per the germline V gene, CDR1 is MNHNY and CDR2 is SVGAGI (reference sequence). Trimming stripped 6 bases from V and 4 bases from J, with 10 bases between. The CDR3 spells CASSEGGYEQYF. CDR3 nucleotides: TGTGCCAGCAGCGAAGGTGGATACGAGCAGTACTTC.

The chain joins TRBV10-3 to TRBJ2-1; 8 nucleotides line up with TRBD1. V lost 8 bases to trimming and J lost 7 bases; unmatched junction nucleotides: 16. CDR1 is ENHRY and CDR2 is SYGVKD in the germline V gene. This CDR3 has 16 residues. The CDR3 DNA sequence: TGTGCCATCTTCTGGTGGTCAGGGGGCGATTTGAATGAGCAGTTCTTC. It specifies CAIFWWSGGDLNEQFF.

The chain uses TRBV2 and TRBJ1-5, with TRBD1 matching 7 bases. J was trimmed by 0 bases and V by 6 bases; bases with no gene match: 11. The CDR3 length is 17 residues. Germline CDR1 reads SNHLY; CDR2 reads FYNNEI. The CDR3 nucleotides read TGTGCCAGCAGCGACGCACAGGGGAAAAATAGCAATCAGCCCCAGCATTTT. Its translation: CASSDAQGKNSNQPQHF.